One and the same sample provided the 8 T cell receptor beta chains below, sequenced in a study of shared clonotypes between healthy human individuals. Sequencing was performed with immunoSEQ multiplex PCR; in TCRdb, only in-frame clones are kept and a portion is missing. The sample includes around 1,100,000 clones, approximately 80% of them seen just once. Sequencing was done on a sample of memory CD4+ T cells from PBMCs. Subset: CD45RA-negative fraction. The receptors here all came from a man between 18 and 35 years old in good health. Some clones in this sample may be carry-over from other donors' samples.

The V call is TRBV9, the J call TRBJ2-1; TRBD2 aligns across 8 bases. This CDR3 has 15 amino acids. CDR1 is SGDLS, CDR2 YYNGEE, per germline. Germline trimming cut 0 bases from V and 4 bases from J; bases unmatched to any gene: 3. This CDR3 reads CASSVELADYNEQFF. The CDR3, as DNA: TGTGCCAGCAGCGTAGAACTAGCGGATTACAATGAGCAGTTCTTC.

This chain joins TRBV7-8 and TRBJ2-1; D is possibly TRBD2 (5 bases). V was shortened by 0 bases and J by 9 bases, with 15 bases between the two germline ends. The CDR3 loop spans 15 amino acids. Germline V gene data show CDR1 as SGHVS and CDR2 as FQNEAQ. The CDR3 spells CASSLAYSDYGEQFF. CDR3 sequence (DNA): TGTGCCAGCAGCTTAGCATACTCTGACTATGGTGAGCAGTTCTTC.

The J gene is TRBJ2-7, the V gene TRBV30; D is uncertain. V gave up 0 bases and J gave up 9 bases, with 9 bases separating them. The CDR3 is made up of 11 amino acids. Germline V gene sequence: CDR1 GTSNPN, CDR2 SVGIG (reference sequence). The CDR3 DNA is TGTGCCTGGAGTGTAGCGTCAGTGCAGTACTTC. This encodes CAWSVASVQYF.

The rearrangement uses TRBV20-1 and TRBJ1-1; 8 bases map to TRBD1. This CDR3 has 11 amino acids. With V trimmed by 5 bases and J by 10 bases, 6 bases remained unmatched. Looked up from germline, CDR1 is DFQATT and CDR2 is SNEGSKA (reference sequence). The CDR3 DNA follows: TGCAGTGCTGGGGGACAGGAAGGAGCTTTCTTT. As protein: CSAGGQEGAFF.

J is TRBJ1-1 and V is TRBV28, with a weak D call TRBD1 (5 bases). The CDR3 sequence is 15 residues long. CDR1 is MDHEN and CDR2 is SYDVKM in the germline V gene. Trimming left V 6 bases short and J 5 bases short, with 19 bases between. The CDR3 bases are TGTGCCAGCAGCTCCTTTCGGGGGGGGAGAACTGAAGCTTTCTTT. This gives the protein CASSSFRGGRTEAFF.

This clone was counted ten times or more. Other DNA variants within this sample encode the same CDR3. This chain connects TRBV5-1 to TRBJ2-2, with unresolved D. Germline V gene data show CDR1 as SGHRS and CDR2 as YFSETQ. The length of the CDR3 is 15 residues. V dropped 0 bases and J dropped 1 base, with 7 bases sitting between them. The CDR3 is CASSLGFLNTGELFF. Written as DNA, the CDR3 is TGCGCCAGCAGCTTGGGGTTTTTGAACACCGGGGAGCTGTTTTTT.

About this clone itself: This same CDR3 is encoded by further DNA sequences in the sample. In nucleotides, the CDR3 is TGTGCCAGCAGCTTAGAGGGCGGGACAGAAGCTTTCTTT. This sequence encodes CASSLEGGTEAFF. This chain joins TRBV7-9 and TRBJ1-1; D is possibly TRBD1 (6 bases). The CDR3 totals 13 residues. Trimming left V 1 base short and J 8 bases short, with 11 bases between. CDR1 is SEHNR and CDR2 is FQNEAQ in the germline V gene (reference sequence).

The chain links TRBV11-3 to TRBJ2-5; TRBD2 might be the D (6 bases). The CDR3 has 14 amino acids. V lost 6 bases and J 4 bases, leaving 15 bases between the germline ends. Looked up from germline, CDR1 is SGHNT and CDR2 is YENEEA. The CDR3 sequence: CASSSGVSPETQYF. CDR3 coding DNA: TGTGCCAGCAGTTCGGGGGTTTCCCCAGAGACCCAGTACTTC.